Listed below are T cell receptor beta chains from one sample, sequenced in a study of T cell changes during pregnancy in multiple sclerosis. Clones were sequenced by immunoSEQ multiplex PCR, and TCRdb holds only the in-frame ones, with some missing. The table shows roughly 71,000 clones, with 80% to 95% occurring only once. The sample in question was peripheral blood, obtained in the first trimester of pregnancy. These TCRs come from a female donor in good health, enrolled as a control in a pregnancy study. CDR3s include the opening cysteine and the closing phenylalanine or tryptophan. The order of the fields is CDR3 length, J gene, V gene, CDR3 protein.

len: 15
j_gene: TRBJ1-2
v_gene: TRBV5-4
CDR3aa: CASSLGVALDYGYTF

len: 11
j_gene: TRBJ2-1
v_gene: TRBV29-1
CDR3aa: CSVERHHEQFF

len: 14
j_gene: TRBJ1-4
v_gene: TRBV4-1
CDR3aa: CASSQTAGNEKLFF

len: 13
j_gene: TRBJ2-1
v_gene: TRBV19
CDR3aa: CASSIVQGNEQFF

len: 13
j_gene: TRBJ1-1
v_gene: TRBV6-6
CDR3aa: CASSPRENTEAFF

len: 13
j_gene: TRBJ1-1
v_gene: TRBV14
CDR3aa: CASSPQVNTEAFF

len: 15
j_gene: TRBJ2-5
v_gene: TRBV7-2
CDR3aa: CASSSLAGGWETQYF

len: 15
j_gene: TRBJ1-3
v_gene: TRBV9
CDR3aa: CASSETGFSGNTIYF

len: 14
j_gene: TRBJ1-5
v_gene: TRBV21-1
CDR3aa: CASSKVSSDQPQHF

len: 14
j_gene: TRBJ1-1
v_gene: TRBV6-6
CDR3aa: CASTDSEDRLIAFF

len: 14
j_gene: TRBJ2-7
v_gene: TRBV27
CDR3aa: CASSRSGQAEEQYF

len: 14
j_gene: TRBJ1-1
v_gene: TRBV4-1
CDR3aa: CASSQGQINTEAFF

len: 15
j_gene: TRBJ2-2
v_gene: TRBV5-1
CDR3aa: CASSWTGEGIGELFF

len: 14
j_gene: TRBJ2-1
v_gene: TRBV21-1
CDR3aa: CASSLKRGPGEQFF

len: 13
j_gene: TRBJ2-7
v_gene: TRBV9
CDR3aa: CASSVGTSYEQYF

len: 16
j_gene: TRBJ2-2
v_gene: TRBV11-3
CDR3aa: CASRSRREGEPGELFF

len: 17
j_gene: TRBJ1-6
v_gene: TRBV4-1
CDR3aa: CASSQGGLPPTRKALHF

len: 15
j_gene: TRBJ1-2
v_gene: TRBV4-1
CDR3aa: CASSPRSWEPYGYTF

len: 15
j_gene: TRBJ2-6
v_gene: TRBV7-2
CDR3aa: CASSFPLSGANVLTF

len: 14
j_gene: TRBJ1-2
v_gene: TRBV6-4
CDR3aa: CASSPDRGGYGYTF

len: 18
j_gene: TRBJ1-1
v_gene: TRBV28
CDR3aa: CASSSGTGTSLSNTEAFF

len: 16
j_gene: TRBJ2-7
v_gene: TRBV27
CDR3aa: CASSPAAGEATYEQYF

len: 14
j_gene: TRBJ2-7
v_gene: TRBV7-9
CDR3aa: CASSSGTNRDEQYF

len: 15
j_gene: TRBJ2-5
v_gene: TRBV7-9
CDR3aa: CASSIRTAQQETQYF

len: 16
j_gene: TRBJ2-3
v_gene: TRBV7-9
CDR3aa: CASSLERGLSTDTQYF

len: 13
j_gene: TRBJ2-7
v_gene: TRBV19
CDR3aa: CASSRAAGYEQYF

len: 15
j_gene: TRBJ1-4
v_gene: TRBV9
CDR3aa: CASSVGDSLNEKLFF

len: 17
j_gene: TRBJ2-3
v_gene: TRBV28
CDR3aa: CASSPTTGGAGTDTQYF

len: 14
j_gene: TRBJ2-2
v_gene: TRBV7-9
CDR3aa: CASSPGHFTGELFF

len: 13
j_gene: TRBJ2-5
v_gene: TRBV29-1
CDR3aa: CSVEELNQETQYF

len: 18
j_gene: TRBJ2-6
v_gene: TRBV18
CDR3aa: CASSPIPQGNSGANVLTF

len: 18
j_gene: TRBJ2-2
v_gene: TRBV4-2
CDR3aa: CASSQATLAGETTGELFF

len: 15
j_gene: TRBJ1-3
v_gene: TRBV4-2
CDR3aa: CASSQEESSGNTIYF

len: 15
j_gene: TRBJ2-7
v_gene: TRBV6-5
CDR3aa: CASSYDGGSSYEQYF

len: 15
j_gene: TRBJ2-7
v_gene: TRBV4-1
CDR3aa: CASSPRTSGYYEQYF

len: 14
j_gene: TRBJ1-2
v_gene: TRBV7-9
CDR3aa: CASRLDGQIYGYTF

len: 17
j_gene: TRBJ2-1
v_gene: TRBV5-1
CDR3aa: CASSFRAGLPRYNEQFF

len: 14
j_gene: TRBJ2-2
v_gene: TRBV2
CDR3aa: CASSGTGGTGELFF